This T cell receptor beta chain derives from a study of blood T cell repertoires in COVID-19. Study-wide background: COVID-19 samples, acute and convalescent, were from the United States, Italy and Spain.

Germline V gene lookup returns CDR1 SGHRS and CDR2 YFSETQ. CDR3 length: 11 amino acids. The germline V and J ends were trimmed by 1 base and 8 bases, with 7 bases remaining between them. As originally analysed: Amplification of reference gene primers was used by the study to estimate nucleated cell counts. This table comes from immunoSEQ multiplex PCR, and its TCRdb copy is limited to in-frame clones, with some not included. Clone size and the V and J calls come from that table; the DNA yielded D and trimming. The sample shows some 350,000 clones, roughly nine tenths of them seen only once. This clone was seen a single time. While infection was still active, Seattle patients were enrolled and then followed longitudinally.

This TCR came from a woman aged 25 to 39 with COVID-19, enrolled during active disease. This chain uses TRBV5-1 with TRBJ2-7; perhaps TRBD1 as D (5 bases). Sequencing used peripheral blood. The CDR3 sequence is CASSLRGQQYF. The CDR3, as DNA: TGCGCCAGCAGCTTGAGGGGCCAGCAGTACTTC.